Listed below are T cell receptor beta chains from one sample, sequenced in a study of shared clonotypes between healthy human individuals. The protocol was immunoSEQ multiplex PCR, while the TCRdb copy is restricted to in-frame clones and leaves out a portion. There are around 1.6 million clones in the sample; 95% to 99% occur only once, and about 0.45% lies in the top ten. The sequencing input was naive CD4+ T cells sorted from blood. These receptors were obtained from a man younger than 40 in good health. The CDR3 runs from the conserved cysteine through the conserved F or W. The order of the fields is clone size, D gene, V gene, J gene, CDR3 DNA, CDR3 protein. A D gene is named only where the DNA matches it firmly. The size entry is marked missing in some rows and otherwise reads once, few, many or a size class.

>-|-|TRBV5-1|TRBJ2-4
TGCGCCAGCAGCTCAGCCCCCGGGTCCGCCAAAAACATTCAGTACTTC
CASSSAPGSAKNIQYF
>-|TRBD2|TRBV5-1|TRBJ2-5
TGCGCCAGCAGCTTAGGGACTAGCGGGAGTGAGACCCAGTACTTC
CASSLGTSGSETQYF
>-|-|TRBV9|TRBJ1-4
TGTGCCAGCAGCCCTAGACAAGGGTGGTCCGAAAAACTGTTTTTT
CASSPRQGWSEKLFF
>-|-|TRBV5-4|TRBJ2-7
TGTGCCAGCAGCCGGAGGACGGCGTACGAGCAGTACTTC
CASSRRTAYEQYF
>-|-|TRBV20-1|TRBJ1-5
TGCAGTGCCCTAAGCAATCAGCCCCAGCATTTT
CSALSNQPQHF
>-|-|TRBV7-2|TRBJ1-2
TGTGCCAGCAGCTTTAATAACTATGGCTACACCTTC
CASSFNNYGYTF
>-|-|TRBV5-1|TRBJ2-6
TGCGCCAGCAGCGCCATCTCTGGGGCCAACGTCCTGACTTTC
CASSAISGANVLTF
>-|TRBD1|TRBV6-1|TRBJ1-5
TGTGCCAGCAGCCAGGGGGGACAGGATTATCAGCCCCAGCATTTT
CASSQGGQDYQPQHF
>-|TRBD2|TRBV5-1|TRBJ2-7
TGCGCCAGCAGTCGCGGTACTAGCGGCAATTACGAGCAGTACTTC
CASSRGTSGNYEQYF
>-|-|TRBV27|TRBJ2-3
TGTGCCAGCAGTTTAAGACGGGAGTACGGGGGAGATACGCAGTATTTT
CASSLRREYGGDTQYF
>-|TRBD1|TRBV5-1|TRBJ2-3
TGCGCCAGCAGCTCGGACAGGGCACCAGATACGCAGTATTTT
CASSSDRAPDTQYF
>-|-|TRBV5-8|TRBJ2-7
TGTGCCAGCAGCCGGTCTGCGGGTAGGATATACGAGCAGTACTTC
CASSRSAGRIYEQYF
>few|-|TRBV7-9|TRBJ2-7
TGTGCCAGCAGCTTAGCTGGGTCCTACGAGCAGTACTTC
CASSLAGSYEQYF
>-|-|TRBV5-8|TRBJ2-3
TGTGCCAGCAGCTTGGCAGGGGCCAACACAGATACGCAGTATTTT
CASSLAGANTDTQYF
>-|-|TRBV9|TRBJ2-7
TGTGCCAGCAGCCTTTCTTTTGGAGACGAGCAGTACTTC
CASSLSFGDEQYF
>-|-|TRBV5-6|TRBJ2-1
TGTGCCAGCAGCTTCCAGCGGGTGTCCTACAATGAGCAGTTCTTC
CASSFQRVSYNEQFF
>once|-|TRBV9|TRBJ2-5
TGTGCCAGCAGCGTAGGCCTAGGAGAGACCCAGTACTTC
CASSVGLGETQYF
>-|TRBD1|TRBV7-9|TRBJ2-7
TGTGCCAGCAGCTCCAACGCCTGGGACAGGAACTCCTACGAGCAGTACTTC
CASSSNAWDRNSYEQYF
>-|-|TRBV6-4|TRBJ2-7
TGTGCCAGCAGCGCTGACAGGACCTCCTACGAGCAGTACTTC
CASSADRTSYEQYF
>-|-|TRBV14|TRBJ2-4
TGTGCCAGCAGCCAAGATCAGGTCGGCATTCAGTACTTC
CASSQDQVGIQYF
>-|-|TRBV11-2|TRBJ2-7
TGTGCCAGCAGCCATGTGGGCAGAAGCTACGAGCAGTACTTC
CASSHVGRSYEQYF
>-|TRBD1|TRBV27|TRBJ1-2
TGTGCCAGCAGTCTTCGGACAGGGGATGGCTACACCTTC
CASSLRTGDGYTF